This is a list of T cell receptor beta chains from one sample in a study of PD-1 blockade in classical Hodgkin lymphoma. Clones were read by immunoSEQ multiplex PCR, and TCRdb kept only the in-frame ones, dropping some. The profile covers tens of thousands of clones, with roughly 90% appearing a single time and about 0.31% taken by the ten largest. Material: CD4+ T cells from blood, obtained before the fourth cycle of nivolumab. The origin of the receptors is a human donor with classical Hodgkin lymphoma. The CDR3 runs from the conserved cysteine through the conserved F or W. Fields, in order: CDR3 length, clone size, D gene, J gene, V gene, CDR3 DNA, CDR3 protein. D genes are given only for firm matches. Size is stated for part of the rows, as once, few or many counts, or as a class when the clone is expanded.

length: 15; size: NA; D: NA; J: TRBJ2-3; V: TRBV11-2; DNA: TGTGCCAGCACCAAAGGGGGTGCGGGCACAGATACGCAGTATTTT; CDR3: CASTKGGAGTDTQYF
length: 15; size: NA; D: TRBD1; J: TRBJ1-2; V: TRBV6-5; DNA: TGTGCCAGCAGTTACTCGAGGGGGCGCGGCTATGGCTACACCTTC; CDR3: CASSYSRGRGYGYTF
length: 13; size: NA; D: NA; J: TRBJ2-2; V: TRBV7-9; DNA: TGTGCCGAGGACAGTTCGAACACCGGGGAGCTGTTTTTT; CDR3: CAEDSSNTGELFF
length: 15; size: few; D: TRBD2; J: TRBJ2-5; V: TRBV5-1; DNA: TGCGCCAGCAGCTTCTTCCAATCGGGGGGGGAGACCCAGTACTTC; CDR3: CASSFFQSGGETQYF
length: 13; size: NA; D: TRBD1; J: TRBJ1-1; V: TRBV10-3; DNA: TGTGCCACCCAGACAGGGCTAAACACTGAAGCTTTCTTT; CDR3: CATQTGLNTEAFF
length: 19; size: NA; D: TRBD1; J: TRBJ2-7; V: TRBV7-6; DNA: TGTGCCAGCAGCTTAGCTGATTCCGGGACAGGGGGCGCGTCCTACGAGCAGTACTTC; CDR3: CASSLADSGTGGASYEQYF
length: 15; size: NA; D: NA; J: TRBJ2-3; V: TRBV28; DNA: TGTGCCAGCAGGCGCAGGGTTTTGGCCACAGATACGCAGTATTTT; CDR3: CASRRRVLATDTQYF
length: 15; size: once; D: TRBD1; J: TRBJ1-1; V: TRBV6-6; DNA: TGTGCCAGCAGTTATACGGGACAGGGTGGCACTGAAGCTTTCTTT; CDR3: CASSYTGQGGTEAFF
length: 18; size: NA; D: NA; J: TRBJ2-1; V: TRBV7-9; DNA: TGTGCCAGCAGCCCACGCCTGCAGCTACCGGGACTTTACAATGAGCAGTTCTTC; CDR3: CASSPRLQLPGLYNEQFF
length: 16; size: NA; D: NA; J: TRBJ1-1; V: TRBV29-1; DNA: TGCAGCGTTGAAGAACGGGGTTGGGGACGGAACACTGAAGCTTTCTTT; CDR3: CSVEERGWGRNTEAFF
length: 14; size: NA; D: TRBD1; J: TRBJ2-3; V: TRBV6-5; DNA: TGTGCCAGCAGTCGGGACAGGGGGGCAGATACGCAGTATTTT; CDR3: CASSRDRGADTQYF
length: 13; size: NA; D: NA; J: TRBJ2-5; V: TRBV14; DNA: TGTGCCAGCAGCCAAGGGGGGTGGAAGACCCAGTACTTC; CDR3: CASSQGGWKTQYF
length: 16; size: NA; D: TRBD1; J: TRBJ2-3; V: TRBV6-1; DNA: TGTGCCAGCAGTGGGTTAGGAAGACAGGGGTGGGATACGCAGTATTTT; CDR3: CASSGLGRQGWDTQYF
length: 15; size: NA; D: TRBD1; J: TRBJ2-2; V: TRBV18; DNA: TGTGCCAGCTCACAAAGGGACAGGGCCACCGGGGAGCTGTTTTTT; CDR3: CASSQRDRATGELFF
length: 13; size: NA; D: NA; J: TRBJ2-3; V: TRBV7-8; DNA: TGTGCCAGCAGCTTATCCGGTAGGGATACGCAGTATTTT; CDR3: CASSLSGRDTQYF
length: 14; size: NA; D: NA; J: TRBJ1-1; V: TRBV9; DNA: TGTGCCAGCAGCGTGGGGTCACGGTCCGATGAAGCTTTCTTT; CDR3: CASSVGSRSDEAFF
length: 13; size: NA; D: NA; J: TRBJ2-7; V: TRBV28; DNA: TGTGCCAGCCGTCGGCAGTCCTCCTACGAGCAGTACTTC; CDR3: CASRRQSSYEQYF
length: 13; size: NA; D: NA; J: TRBJ1-1; V: TRBV30; DNA: TGTGCCTGGAGTGTACGGGGAAACACTGAAGCTTTCTTT; CDR3: CAWSVRGNTEAFF
length: 15; size: once; D: TRBD1; J: TRBJ1-5; V: TRBV19; DNA: TGTGCCAGTATCATCACAGGGGGCAGCTATCAGCCCCAGCATTTT; CDR3: CASIITGGSYQPQHF
length: 15; size: NA; D: TRBD2; J: TRBJ2-2; V: TRBV5-6; DNA: TGTGCCAGCAGCTTGTTAGCGGGAGGTCCCGGGGAGCTGTTTTTT; CDR3: CASSLLAGGPGELFF
length: 15; size: NA; D: NA; J: TRBJ2-7; V: TRBV10-3; DNA: TGTGCCATCACCCCAACCGGGACAACGGCTAACGAGCAGTACTTC; CDR3: CAITPTGTTANEQYF
length: 12; size: NA; D: NA; J: TRBJ1-1; V: TRBV19; DNA: TGTGCCAGTAGTTCACCGGGAGCTGAAGCTTTCTTT; CDR3: CASSSPGAEAFF
length: 17; size: NA; D: TRBD1; J: TRBJ1-2; V: TRBV7-9; DNA: TGTGCCAGCAGCTTAGCTGGGACAGGGGGCCCGGGCTATGGCTACACCTTC; CDR3: CASSLAGTGGPGYGYTF
length: 15; size: NA; D: NA; J: TRBJ2-5; V: TRBV5-8; DNA: TGTGCCAGCAGCCACGGGGAACTAGAACAAGAGACCCAGTACTTC; CDR3: CASSHGELEQETQYF